Each of the 3 T cell receptor beta chains below was sequenced from the same sample in a study of neurological immune-mediated disorders. Each CDR3 protein is one row after TCRdb ran MiXCR on the 5' RACE reads. The table has about 58,000 distinct CDR3 sequences, 3% to 4% seen once; the top ten hold approximately 6.6%. The sequenced sample was PBMCs. The receptors were sampled from a woman between 55 and 75 years old with multiple sclerosis.

This clonotype was seen many times. The chain joins TRBV4-2 to TRBJ2-3; D remains ambiguous. CDR3 size: 13 residues. Trimming stripped 5 bases from V and 2 bases from J, with 8 bases between. CDR1 LGHNA and CDR2 YNFKEQ come from the germline V gene. The CDR3 loop is CASSMGITDTQYF. DNA of the CDR3: TGTGCCAGCAGCATGGGGATCACAGATACGCAGTATTTT.

This clonotype was counted ten times or more. The chain joins TRBV20-1 to TRBJ2-7; D is unclear. Trimming left V 3 bases short and J 1 base short, with 10 bases between. The germline V gene encodes CDR1 DFQATT and CDR2 SNEGSKA (reference sequence). This CDR3 contains 13 residues. This CDR3 reads CSARSSSSYEQYF. In DNA, the CDR3 is TGCAGTGCTAGGTCTTCTAGTTCCTACGAGCAGTACTTC.

This clonotype appeared many times. The chain has TRBV11-2 and TRBJ1-3; tentatively, D is TRBD1 (5 bases). There are 15 residues in the CDR3. Germline CDR1 and CDR2: SGHAT and FQNNGV. The V end was cut by 5 bases, the J end by 3 bases, with 14 bases between. The DNA of the CDR3 is TGTGCCAGCAGCCCCCAAAGGGGCAGTGGAAACACCATATATTTT. This gives the protein CASSPQRGSGNTIYF.